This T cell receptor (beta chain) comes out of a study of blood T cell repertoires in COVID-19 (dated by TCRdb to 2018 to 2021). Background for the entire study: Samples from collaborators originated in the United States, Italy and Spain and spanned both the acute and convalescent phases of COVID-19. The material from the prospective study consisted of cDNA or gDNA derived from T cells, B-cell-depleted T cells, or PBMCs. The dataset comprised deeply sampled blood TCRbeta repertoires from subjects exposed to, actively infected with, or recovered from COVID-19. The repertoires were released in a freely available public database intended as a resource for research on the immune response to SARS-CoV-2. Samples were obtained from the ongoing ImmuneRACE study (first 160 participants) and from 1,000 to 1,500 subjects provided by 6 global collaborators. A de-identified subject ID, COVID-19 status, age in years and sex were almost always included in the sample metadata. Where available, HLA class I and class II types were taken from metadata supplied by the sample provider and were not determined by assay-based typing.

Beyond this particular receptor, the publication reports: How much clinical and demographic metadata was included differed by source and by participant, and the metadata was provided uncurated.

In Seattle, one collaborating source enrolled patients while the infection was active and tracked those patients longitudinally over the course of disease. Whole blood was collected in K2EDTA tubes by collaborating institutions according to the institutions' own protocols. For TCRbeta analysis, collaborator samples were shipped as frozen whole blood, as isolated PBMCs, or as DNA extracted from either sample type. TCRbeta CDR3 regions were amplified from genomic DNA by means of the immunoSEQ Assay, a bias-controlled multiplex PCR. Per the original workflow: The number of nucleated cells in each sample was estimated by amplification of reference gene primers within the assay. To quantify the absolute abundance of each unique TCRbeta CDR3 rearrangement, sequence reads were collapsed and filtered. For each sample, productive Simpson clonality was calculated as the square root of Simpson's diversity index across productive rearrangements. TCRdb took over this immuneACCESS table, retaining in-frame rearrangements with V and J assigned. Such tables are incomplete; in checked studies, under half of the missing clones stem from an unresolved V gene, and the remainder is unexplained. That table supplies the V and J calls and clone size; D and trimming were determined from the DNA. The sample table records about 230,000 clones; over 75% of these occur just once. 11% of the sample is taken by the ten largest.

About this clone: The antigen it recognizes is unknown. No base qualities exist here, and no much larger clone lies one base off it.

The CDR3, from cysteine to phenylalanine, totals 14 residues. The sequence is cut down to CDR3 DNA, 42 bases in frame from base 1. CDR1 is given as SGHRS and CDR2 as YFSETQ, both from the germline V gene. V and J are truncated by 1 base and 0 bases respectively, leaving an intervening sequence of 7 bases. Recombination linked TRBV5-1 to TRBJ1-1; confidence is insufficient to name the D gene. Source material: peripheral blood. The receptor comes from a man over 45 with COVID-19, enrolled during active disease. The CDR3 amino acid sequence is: CASSLTVLNTEAFF. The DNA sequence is TGCGCCAGCAGCTTGACAGTACTGAACACTGAAGCTTTCTTT.